This record looks at one T cell receptor (beta chain) sequence and its context. What it binds is unknown. Trimming removed 1 base at V and 0 bases at J, with 9 bases between. The CDR3 length is 15 residues. Germline assignment: CDR1 KGHSH and CDR2 LQKENI. This specimen belongs to a study of cytomegalovirus exposure and HLA in healthy donors. General observations from the study: The analysis excluded some indistinguishable V segments, including TRBV6-2 and TRBV6-3. As a later analysis showed, a missense DCLRE1C variant was linked to trimming of TCR beta V- and J-genes.

Amplification used 60 Vbeta primers and 13 Jbeta primers. The table came from immunoSEQ multiplex PCR; TCRdb's copy has only in-frame clones and leaves some out. The sample comprises roughly 130,000 clones, 65% to 85% of which are singletons, and roughly 0.87% rests with the top ten. The rearrangement uses TRBV18 and TRBJ2-5, with D possibly TRBD1 on 5 matching bases. This receptor was taken from a man younger than 35 in good health and CMV-seronegative. The sequencing input was PBMCs. The CDR3 nucleotides read TGTGCCAGCTCACCACTGGGGCAGTACCAAGAGACCCAGTACTTC. Translated, it gives CASSPLGQYQETQYF.